This T cell receptor (beta chain) was recorded in a study of graft-versus-host responses after intestinal transplantation. Study information: Tacrolimus plus steroids were given to all recipients for 2 to 4 years, preceded by anti-thymocyte globulin induction. Study findings and constraints: The study found high graft-versus-host to host-versus-graft clonal ratios in allografts of patients with graft-donor T cell macrochimerism.

With regard to this clone: Its antigen is undetermined.

The assay was immunoSEQ multiplex PCR, and TCRdb's table has in-frame clones only and misses some. Of about 97,000 clones in the sample, 91% were seen once. The receptor was derived from a human donor who was the organ donor for an intestinal transplant. The sequenced sample was unstimulated CD4+ T cells sorted from spleen or lymph node cells, obtained before transplant.

CDR3 DNA: TGCGCCAGCAGCTTGGCCTGGGGGGGCTCCTACAATGAGCAGTTCTTC. This sequence encodes CASSLAWGGSYNEQFF. The genes are TRBV5-1 and TRBJ2-1; TRBD2 agrees at 7 bases. The V gene's germline CDR1 is SGHRS and CDR2 YFSETQ. The CDR3 spans 16 residues. V dropped 0 bases and J dropped 0; count of bases not matched to a gene: 3.